The 29 T cell receptor beta chains given below trace back to one sample, sequenced in a study of Ad26.COV2.S vaccination and SARS-CoV-2 variants. The treatment here: 15 to 20 received Ad26.COV2.S at low or high dose, single or two shots; roughly five received placebo; per-sample allocation not given. Samples were taken on day 63 after the first vaccine or placebo injection. Sequencing was performed with immunoSEQ multiplex PCR; in TCRdb, only in-frame clones are kept and a portion is missing. The table lists around 270,000 clones, roughly 85% of them singletons. The sequenced sample was peripheral blood, obtained in a trial of Ad26.COV2.S vaccine versus placebo. Receptors originate from a person between 18 and 65 years old who received the Ad26.COV2.S COVID-19 vaccine or a placebo.

The V gene is TRBV7-9, the J gene TRBJ1-3; D call uncertain. The V gene's germline CDR1 is SEHNR and CDR2 FQNEAQ (reference sequence). This CDR3 contains 17 residues. Between the trimmed V and J ends, which lost 3 bases and 1 base, there was a span of 16 bases. As DNA, the CDR3 is TGTGCCAGCAGCTTTCGGGCAGAGATTATTTCTGGAAACACCATATATTTT. As protein: CASSFRAEIISGNTIYF.

The chain joins TRBV29-1 to TRBJ2-2; no clear D. Germline V lookup: CDR1 SQVTM, CDR2 ANQGSEA. V shed 0 bases and J shed 6 bases, with 14 bases lying between them. The CDR3 has 15 amino acids. The CDR3 reads CSVEDPSLASGELFF. The CDR3 DNA reads TGCAGCGTTGAAGATCCATCTCTGGCTTCCGGGGAGCTGTTTTTT.

This chain connects TRBV19 to TRBJ2-1; 12 positions match TRBD2. V lost 3 bases to trimming and J lost 2 bases; unmatched junction nucleotides: 11. The V gene's germline CDR1 is LNHDA and CDR2 SQIVND (reference sequence). There are 19 residues in the CDR3. This CDR3 reads CASSIGLAGMVGAYNEQFF. Here the CDR3 DNA reads TGTGCCAGTAGTATCGGACTAGCGGGAATGGTCGGGGCCTACAATGAGCAGTTCTTC.

The V gene is TRBV5-1, the J gene TRBJ1-3; no firm D call. The ends were cut back, 4 bases at V and 4 bases at J, with 9 bases in the middle. Germline V CDR1 and CDR2: SGHRS, YFSETQ. The CDR3 is 13 amino acids. The CDR3 region has the DNA TGCGCCAGCAGCACTAAGACCGGAAACACCATATATTTT. Translating it yields CASSTKTGNTIYF.

The chain couples TRBV30 to TRBJ1-1; D is perhaps TRBD1 (5 bases). The CDR3 is 14 residues long. Trimming removed 0 bases at V and 6 bases at J, with 14 bases between. Germline-derived CDR1 and CDR2 are GTSNPN and SVGIG (reference sequence). CDR3 DNA: TGTGCCTGGAGTGTATTCCGGGGCAGATCTGAAGCTTTCTTT. It is translated as CAWSVFRGRSEAFF.

The chain carries TRBV25-1 and TRBJ1-6; D is uncertain. V gave up 7 bases and J gave up 8 bases, with 12 bases separating them. The germline gives CDR1 MGHDK, CDR2 SYGVNS. The CDR3 spans 13 residues. CDR3 region: CASTPSGYSPLHF. CDR3 nucleotide sequence: TGTGCCAGCACCCCGTCGGGGTATTCACCCCTCCACTTT.

This chain uses TRBV12-5 with TRBJ2-6; 8 bases map to TRBD1. Germline loops: CDR1 LGHNT, CDR2 FRNRAP. CDR3 length equals 11 residues. The V and J ends lost 7 bases and 12 bases, in that order; junction bases with no gene match: 2. The CDR3 nucleotides are TGTGCTAGTGCCAGGGGGCCCGTCCTGACTTTC. As protein: CASARGPVLTF. The entire variable domain, with the rest obtained from reference TRBV12-5 and TRBJ2-6, is as follows: DARVTQTPRHKVTEMGQEVTMRCQPILGHNTVFWYRQTMMQGLELLAYFRNRAPLDDSGMPKDRFSAEMPDATLATLKIQPSEPRDSAVYFCASARGPVLTFGAGSRLTVL.

The J gene is TRBJ1-2, the V gene TRBV10-3, with 12 nucleotides matching TRBD1. This CDR3 has 17 residues. The junction had 12 bases not matched to a gene; V was cut back by 6 bases and J by 4 bases. Germline values: CDR1 ENHRY, CDR2 SYGVKD. CDR3 DNA sequence: TGTGCCATCAGCTTCACCGGGACAGGGGGCGCCGGCTATGGCTACACCTTC. Translated, it gives CAISFTGTGGAGYGYTF.

The sample holds a few counts of this clone. The rearrangement joins TRBV7-2 to TRBJ1-6; TRBD1 matches 7 bases. Germline values: CDR1 SGHTA, CDR2 FQGNSA. The CDR3 is 14 residues long. Trimming took 3 bases from V and 7 from J; bases not matched to a gene: 3. For the CDR3, the DNA is TGTGCCAGCAGCTTGGGGACAGTGAATTCACCCCTCCACTTT. It is translated as CASSLGTVNSPLHF.

This chain joins TRBV5-8 and TRBJ2-1; possibly TRBD2 for D (7 bases). The CDR3 has 16 amino acids. V was shortened by 5 bases and J by 5 bases, with 20 bases between the two germline ends. The germline CDR1 and CDR2 sequences are SGHTS and YDEGEE. The CDR3 coding sequence is TGTGCCAGCAGTTCTGGGGGCCTAGCGGAACACAATGAGCAGTTCTTC. It codes for CASSSGGLAEHNEQFF. The complete variable domain, with remaining parts taken from reference TRBV5-8 and TRBJ2-1, reads EAGVTQSPTHLIKTRGQQATLRCSPISGHTSVYWYQQALGLGLQFLLWYDEGEERNRGNFPPRFSGRQFPNYSSELNVNALELEDSALYLCASSSGGLAEHNEQFFGPGTRLTVL.

The V gene is TRBV23-1, the J gene TRBJ2-7; D is possibly TRBD1 or TRBD2 (5 bases each). TRBV23-1 is an open reading frame whose function is uncertain. The CDR3 covers 14 residues. V was pared by 1 base and J by 0 bases, with 7 bases between. The CDR3 loop is CASSQFGASYEQYV. For the CDR3, the DNA is TGCGCCAGCAGTCAATTCGGGGCCTCCTACGAGCAGTACGTC.

V usage is TRBV9 and J usage is TRBJ1-1, with a possible D match to TRBD1 (5 bases). The CDR3 sequence is 14 residues long. Trimming stripped 3 bases from V and 0 bases from J, with 9 bases between. Germline loops: CDR1 SGDLS, CDR2 YYNGEE. The CDR3 reads CASSGGTVNTEAFF. The CDR3 region has the DNA TGTGCCAGCAGCGGGGGGACGGTGAACACTGAAGCTTTCTTT.

The rearrangement joins TRBV15 to TRBJ1-5, with 7 positions matching TRBD1. Germline-derived CDR1 and CDR2 are LNHNV and YYDKDF (reference sequence). The CDR3 runs 17 residues. The junction had 10 bases not matched to a gene; V was cut back by 5 bases and J by 0 bases. CDR3 region: CATSGGQAAVSNQPQHF. The DNA for the CDR3 is TGTGCCACCAGCGGAGGACAGGCCGCAGTTAGCAATCAGCCCCAGCATTTT.

This sequence joins TRBV5-6 and TRBJ1-6, with a tentative D call TRBD1 (5 bases). The length of the CDR3 is 16 residues. In germline, CDR1 is SGHDT, CDR2 YYEEEE. V lost 2 bases and J 7 bases, leaving 16 bases between the germline ends. The CDR3 spells CASSFRDGYGNSPLHF. CDR3 DNA sequence: TGTGCCAGCAGCTTCCGGGACGGATACGGGAATTCACCCCTCCACTTT.

The rearrangement links TRBV11-2 to TRBJ1-4; D ambiguous. The germline V gene encodes CDR1 SGHAT and CDR2 FQNNGV. V dropped 5 bases and J dropped 0 bases, with 7 bases sitting between them. The CDR3 covers 14 residues. In DNA, the CDR3 is TGTGCCAGCAGCAACTTTGCAACTAATGAAAAACTGTTTTTT. Its protein is CASSNFATNEKLFF.

The chain couples TRBV29-1 to TRBJ2-3; 9 bases agree with TRBD2. The germline V gene encodes CDR1 SQVTM and CDR2 ANQGSEA. V shed 8 bases, J shed 1 base, and the junction held 16 bases outside the gene matches. This CDR3 is built from 17 residues. The CDR3 region has the DNA TGCAGCTGCTTAACAGGGTACGAGCGGGAGGGCACAGATACGCAGTATTTT. Translated: CSCLTGYEREGTDTQYF.

This chain uses TRBV30 with TRBJ1-4; D remains ambiguous. The V and J ends lost 4 bases and 10 bases respectively, with 13 bases between them. From germline, CDR1 is GTSNPN and CDR2 SVGIG (reference sequence). The CDR3 has 12 residues. The CDR3 nucleotides are TGTGCCTGGACCCGTAGTCCGGGAAAACTGTTTTTT. Its protein is CAWTRSPGKLFF.

The gene calls are TRBV20-1 and TRBJ2-5; D unresolved. V gave up 6 bases and J gave up 5 bases, with 7 bases separating them. Germline values: CDR1 DFQATT, CDR2 SNEGSKA (reference sequence). This CDR3 has 10 residues. The CDR3 sequence: CSARDETQYF. In DNA, the CDR3 is TGCAGTGCCCGTGATGAGACCCAGTACTTC.

J is TRBJ1-2 and V is TRBV2; perhaps TRBD1 as D (6 bases). Trimming shortened V by 3 bases and J by 8 bases, and 13 bases separated the two germline ends. Germline CDR1 SNHLY, CDR2 FYNNEI. The CDR3 spans 13 residues. CDR3 DNA: TGTGCCAGCAGTGAGAACAGGGAGGCCGGCTACACCTTC. It encodes CASSENREAGYTF.

V gene TRBV4-1 combines with J gene TRBJ1-2; D is uncertain. Germline V lookup: CDR1 MGHRA, CDR2 YSYEKL. This CDR3 is 15 amino acids long. V was shortened by 0 bases and J by 3 bases, with 11 bases between the two germline ends. The CDR3 DNA sequence: TGCGCCAGCAGCCAAGATGTGGGTGGTTACTATGGCTACACCTTC. The encoded protein is CASSQDVGGYYGYTF.

V and J are TRBV6-2 or TRBV6-3 and TRBJ1-1, with TRBD1 as a possible D gene (5 bases). This CDR3 has 13 residues. Trimming left V 2 bases short and J 7 bases short, with 11 bases between. Germline lookup yields CDR1 MNHEY and CDR2 SVGEGT. CDR3 sequence reads: CASSYGRVNEAFF. DNA for the CDR3: TGTGCCAGCAGTTACGGCAGGGTTAATGAAGCTTTCTTT.

V usage is TRBV6-1 and J usage is TRBJ2-3, with 9 positions matching TRBD2. After removal of 3 bases from V and 4 bases from J, the junction contained 5 bases not matched to a gene. The CDR3 has 15 residues. Germline CDR1 and CDR2: MNHNS and SASEGT. Written as DNA, the CDR3 is TGTGCCAGCAGTGACGGCGGGGGGGCCGCAGATACGCAGTATTTT. This encodes CASSDGGGAADTQYF.

This clone was observed once. CDR3 DNA sequence: TGTGCCAGCTCACCCAAACGGACAGAACAAGAGACCCAGTACTTC. As protein: CASSPKRTEQETQYF. V is TRBV18 and J is TRBJ2-5, with D possibly matching TRBD1 (6 bases). The V end lost 3 bases, the J end lost 2 bases, and 13 bases lay between the germline ends. This CDR3 has 15 residues. CDR1 and CDR2 from the germline V gene are KGHSH and LQKENI.

The CDR3 nucleotides are TGTGCCAGCAGAGGGAATGCGAACACCGGGGAGCTGTTTTTT. This sequence encodes CASRGNANTGELFF. This chain links TRBV25-1 with TRBJ2-2; the D is unclear. V lost 6 bases, J lost 0 bases, and 8 bases lay in between. Germline V gives CDR1 MGHDK, CDR2 SYGVNS. This CDR3 has 14 residues.

The chain couples TRBV27 to TRBJ2-5, with D tentatively TRBD2 (6 bases). This CDR3 has 15 amino acids. V was clipped by 2 bases and J by 7 bases, with 17 bases between them. Germline V gene lookup returns CDR1 MNHEY and CDR2 SMNVEV (reference sequence). In nucleotides, the CDR3 is TGTGCCAGCAGTTTACAAAAGCGTCCCGGGGGGACCCAGTACTTC. Translating gives CASSLQKRPGGTQYF.

The rearrangement joins TRBV19 to TRBJ2-1; 7 bases are shared with TRBD2. V gave up 4 bases and J gave up 4 bases; unmatched junction bases: 7. Germline CDR1 LNHDA, CDR2 SQIVND (reference sequence). The CDR3 contains 15 residues. In nucleotides, the CDR3 is TGTGCCAGTAGTACCCCGGCTAGCGGATACAATGAGCAGTTCTTC. Protein product: CASSTPASGYNEQFF.

This clone was seen only once. J is TRBJ1-1 and V is TRBV19, with 9 positions matching TRBD1. Per germline, CDR1 LNHDA and CDR2 SQIVND (reference sequence). Germline trimming cut 3 bases from V and 5 bases from J; bases unmatched to any gene: 7. This CDR3 has 15 amino acids. The CDR3 reads CASSMTTGGRTEAFF. CDR3 DNA sequence: TGTGCCAGTAGTATGACGACAGGGGGGAGGACTGAAGCTTTCTTT.

The chain uses TRBV3-1 (or the pseudogene TRBV3-2) and TRBJ1-5; TRBD1 is a possible D gene (5 bases). The CDR3 extends over 17 amino acids. Germline assignment: CDR1 LGHDT and CDR2 YNNKEL (reference sequence). The germline V and J ends were trimmed by 3 bases and 0 bases, with 15 bases remaining between them. The CDR3 coding sequence is TGTGCCAGCAGCCATCCCCAGGGATACCATAGCAATCAGCCCCAGCATTTT. This encodes CASSHPQGYHSNQPQHF.

The V and J genes are TRBV28 and TRBJ1-2; D might be TRBD1 (5 bases). The CDR3 spans 15 residues. The V end lost 6 bases, the J end lost 2 bases, and 16 bases lay between the germline ends. Germline CDR1 is MDHEN and CDR2 is SYDVKM. The CDR3 region has the DNA TGTGCCAGCAGACGGGGGACGGGAGGGAACTATGGCTACACCTTC. Protein product: CASRRGTGGNYGYTF.